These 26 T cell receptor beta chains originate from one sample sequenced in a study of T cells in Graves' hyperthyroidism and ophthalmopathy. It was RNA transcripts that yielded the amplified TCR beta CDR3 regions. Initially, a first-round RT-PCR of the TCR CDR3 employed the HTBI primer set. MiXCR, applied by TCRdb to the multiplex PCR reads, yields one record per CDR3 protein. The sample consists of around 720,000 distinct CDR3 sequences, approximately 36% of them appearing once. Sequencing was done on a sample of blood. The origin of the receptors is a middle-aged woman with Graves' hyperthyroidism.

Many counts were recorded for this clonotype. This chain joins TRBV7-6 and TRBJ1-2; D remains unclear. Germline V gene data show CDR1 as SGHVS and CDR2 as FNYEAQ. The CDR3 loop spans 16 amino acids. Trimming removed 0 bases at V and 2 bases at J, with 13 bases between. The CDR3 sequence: CASSLAAGGPNYGYTF. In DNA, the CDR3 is TGTGCCAGCAGCTTAGCGGCTGGCGGCCCAAACTATGGCTACACCTTC.

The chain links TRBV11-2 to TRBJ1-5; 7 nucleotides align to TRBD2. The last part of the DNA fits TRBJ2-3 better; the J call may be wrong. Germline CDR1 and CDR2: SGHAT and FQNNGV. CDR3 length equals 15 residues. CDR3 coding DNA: TGTGCCAGCAGCTTAGGGGGGGGGAGCACAGATACGCAGTATTTT. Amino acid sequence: CASSLGGGSTDTQYF.

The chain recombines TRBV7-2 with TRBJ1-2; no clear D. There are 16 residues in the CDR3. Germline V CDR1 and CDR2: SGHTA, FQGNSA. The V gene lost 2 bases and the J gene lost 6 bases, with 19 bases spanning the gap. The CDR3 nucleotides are TGTGCCAGCAGCTTAAGCGTGGGCCAGGATACCGATGGCTACACCTTC. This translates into CASSLSVGQDTDGYTF.

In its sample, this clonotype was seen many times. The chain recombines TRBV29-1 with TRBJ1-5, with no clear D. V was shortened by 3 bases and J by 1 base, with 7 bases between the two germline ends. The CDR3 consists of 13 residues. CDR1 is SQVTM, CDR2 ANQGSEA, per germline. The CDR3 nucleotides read TGCAGCGTTGAGGGTAGGAGCAATCAGCCCCAGCATTTT. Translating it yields CSVEGRSNQPQHF. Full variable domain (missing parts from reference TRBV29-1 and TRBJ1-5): SAVISQKPSRDICQRGTSLTIQCQVDSQVTMMFWYRQQPGQSLTLIATANQGSEATYESGFVIDKFPISRPNLTFSTLTVSNMSPEDSSIYLCSVEGRSNQPQHFGDGTRLSIL.

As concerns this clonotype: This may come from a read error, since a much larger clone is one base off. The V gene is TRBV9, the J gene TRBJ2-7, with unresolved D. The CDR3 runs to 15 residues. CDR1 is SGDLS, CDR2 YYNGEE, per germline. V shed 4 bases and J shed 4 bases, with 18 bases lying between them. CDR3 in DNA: TGTGCCAGCAGCTCCCGTGGACCGGGCCGATACGAGCAGTACTTC. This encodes CASSSRGPGRYEQYF.

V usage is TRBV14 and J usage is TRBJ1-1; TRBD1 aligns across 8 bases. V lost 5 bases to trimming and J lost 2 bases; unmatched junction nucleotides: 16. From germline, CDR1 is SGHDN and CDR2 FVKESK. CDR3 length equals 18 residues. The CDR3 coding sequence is TGTGCCAGCAGCTCCGGACAGGGTGTCCCCCGGTCCAACACTGAAGCTTTCTTT. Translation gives CASSSGQGVPRSNTEAFF.

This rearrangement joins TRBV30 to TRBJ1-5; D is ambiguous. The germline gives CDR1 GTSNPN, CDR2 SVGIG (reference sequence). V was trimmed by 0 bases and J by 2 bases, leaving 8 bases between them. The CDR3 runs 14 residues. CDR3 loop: CAWSVQTGNQPQHF. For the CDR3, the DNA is TGTGCCTGGAGTGTGCAGACGGGCAATCAGCCCCAGCATTTT.

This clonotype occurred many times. CDR3 amino acids: CASSPSTNSPLHF. The CDR3 DNA is TGTGCCAGCAGCCCCAGTACCAATTCACCCCTCCACTTT. This chain uses TRBV7-9 with TRBJ1-6; the D is unclear. V lost 5 bases, J lost 7 bases, and 9 bases lay in between. CDR1 and CDR2 (germline): SEHNR, FQNEAQ (reference sequence). The CDR3 spans 13 residues.

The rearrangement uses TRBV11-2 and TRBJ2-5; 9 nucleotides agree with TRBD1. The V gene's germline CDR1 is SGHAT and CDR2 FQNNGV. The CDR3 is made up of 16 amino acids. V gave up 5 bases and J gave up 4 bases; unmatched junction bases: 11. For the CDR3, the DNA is TGTGCCAGCAGCCACCGGGACAGGGCCTTCCCAGAGACCCAGTACTTC. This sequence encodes CASSHRDRAFPETQYF.

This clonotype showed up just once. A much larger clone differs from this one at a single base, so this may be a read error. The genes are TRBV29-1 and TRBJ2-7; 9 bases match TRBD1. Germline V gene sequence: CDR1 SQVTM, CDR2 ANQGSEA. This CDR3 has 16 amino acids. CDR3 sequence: CGVAGGQGLNTYEQYF. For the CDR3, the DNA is TGCGGCGTGGCCGGGGGACAGGGATTAAATACCTACGAGCAGTACTTC.

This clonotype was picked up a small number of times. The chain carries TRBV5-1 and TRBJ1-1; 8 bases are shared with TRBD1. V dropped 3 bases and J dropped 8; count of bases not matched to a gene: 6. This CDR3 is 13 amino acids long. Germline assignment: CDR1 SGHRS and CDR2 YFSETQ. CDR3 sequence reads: CASSWDRQGEAFF. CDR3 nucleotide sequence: TGCGCCAGCAGCTGGGACAGGCAGGGCGAAGCTTTCTTT.

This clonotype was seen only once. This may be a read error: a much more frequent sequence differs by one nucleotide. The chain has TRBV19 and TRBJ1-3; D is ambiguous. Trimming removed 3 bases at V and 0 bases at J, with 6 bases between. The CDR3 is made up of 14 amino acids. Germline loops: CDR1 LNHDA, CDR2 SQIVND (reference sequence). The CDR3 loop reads CASSMLGSGNTIYF. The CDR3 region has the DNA TGTGCCAGTAGTATGTTGGGCTCTGGAAACACCATATATTTT.

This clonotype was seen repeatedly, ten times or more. The CDR3 region has the DNA TGTGCCAGCAGCCCGCCCACAGGGGTCGGCACTGAAGCTTTCTTT. Translated, it gives CASSPPTGVGTEAFF. The chain combines TRBV5-5 with TRBJ1-1, with 7 positions matching TRBD1. J lost 4 bases, V lost 4 bases, and 10 bases had no gene match. The CDR3 contains 15 residues. Per germline, CDR1 SGHKS and CDR2 YYEKEE (reference sequence).

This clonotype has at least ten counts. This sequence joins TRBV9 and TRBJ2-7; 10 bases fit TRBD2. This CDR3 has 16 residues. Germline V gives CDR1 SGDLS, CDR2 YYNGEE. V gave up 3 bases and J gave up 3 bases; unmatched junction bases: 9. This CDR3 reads CASSARWTSGYYEQYF. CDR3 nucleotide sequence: TGTGCCAGCAGCGCAAGATGGACTAGCGGATACTACGAGCAGTACTTC.

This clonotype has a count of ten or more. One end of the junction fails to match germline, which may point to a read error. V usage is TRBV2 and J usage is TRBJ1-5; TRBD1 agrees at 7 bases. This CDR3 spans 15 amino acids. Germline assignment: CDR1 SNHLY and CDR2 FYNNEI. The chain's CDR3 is CASSEGDRLNHPQHF. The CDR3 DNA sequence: TGTGCCAGCAGTGAAGGGGACAGACTAAATCACCCCCAGCATTTT.

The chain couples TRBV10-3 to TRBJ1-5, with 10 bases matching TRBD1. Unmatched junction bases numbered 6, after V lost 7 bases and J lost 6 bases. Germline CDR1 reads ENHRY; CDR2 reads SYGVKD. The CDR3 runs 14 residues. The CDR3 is CAIMGTGDLQPQHF. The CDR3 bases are TGTGCCATCATGGGGACAGGGGATCTTCAGCCCCAGCATTTT.

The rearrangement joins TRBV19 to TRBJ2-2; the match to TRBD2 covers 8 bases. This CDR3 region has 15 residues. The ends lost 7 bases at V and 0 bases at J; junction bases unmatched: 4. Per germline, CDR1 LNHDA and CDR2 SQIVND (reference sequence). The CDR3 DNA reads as TGTGCCAGTACCCCCGGGAGGGCGAACACCGGGGAGCTGTTTTTT. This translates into CASTPGRANTGELFF.

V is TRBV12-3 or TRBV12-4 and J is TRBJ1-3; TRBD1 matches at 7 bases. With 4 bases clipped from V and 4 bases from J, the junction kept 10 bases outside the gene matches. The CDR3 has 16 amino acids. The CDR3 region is CASSYDRQGEGNTIYF. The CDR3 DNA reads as TGTGCCAGCAGTTACGACCGACAGGGAGAAGGAAACACCATATATTTT.

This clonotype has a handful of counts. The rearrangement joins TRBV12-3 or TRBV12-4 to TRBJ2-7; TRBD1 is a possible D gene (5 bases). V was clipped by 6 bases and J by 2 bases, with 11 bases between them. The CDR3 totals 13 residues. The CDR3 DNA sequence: TGTGCCAGCAGGACAGACAGCCCCTACGAGCAGTACTTC. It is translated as CASRTDSPYEQYF.

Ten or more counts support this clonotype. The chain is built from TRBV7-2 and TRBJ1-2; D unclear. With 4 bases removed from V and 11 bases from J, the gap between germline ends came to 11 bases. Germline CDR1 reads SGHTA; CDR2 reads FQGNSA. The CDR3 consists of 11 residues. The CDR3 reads CASSSSEGYTF. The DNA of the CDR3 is TGTGCCAGCAGCTCGTCCGAAGGTTACACCTTC.

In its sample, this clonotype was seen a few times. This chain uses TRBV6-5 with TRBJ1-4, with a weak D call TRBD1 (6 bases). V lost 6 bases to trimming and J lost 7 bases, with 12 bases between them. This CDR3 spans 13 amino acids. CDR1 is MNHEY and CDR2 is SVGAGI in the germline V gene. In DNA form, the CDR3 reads TGTGCCAGCAGGAGAGGGGGGAGTGAAAAACTGTTTTTT. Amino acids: CASRRGGSEKLFF.

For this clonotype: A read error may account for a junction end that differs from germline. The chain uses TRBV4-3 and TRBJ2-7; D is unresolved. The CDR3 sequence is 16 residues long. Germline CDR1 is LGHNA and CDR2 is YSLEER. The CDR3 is CASSQGGSPPLYKQYF. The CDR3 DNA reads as TGCGCCAGCAGCCAAGGGGGTAGCCCCCCCCTCTACAAGCAGTACTTC.

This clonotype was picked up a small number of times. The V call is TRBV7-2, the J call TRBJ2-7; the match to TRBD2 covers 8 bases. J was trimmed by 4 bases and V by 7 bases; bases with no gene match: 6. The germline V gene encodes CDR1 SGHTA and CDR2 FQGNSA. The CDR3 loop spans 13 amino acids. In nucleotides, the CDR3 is TGTGCCAGCAATCGACCTAGCGGGTACGAGCAGTACTTC. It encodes CASNRPSGYEQYF.

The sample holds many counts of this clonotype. The chain's CDR3 is CATSKLTTSGETQYF. In nucleotides, the CDR3 is TGTGCCACCAGCAAACTAACGACCTCGGGAGAGACCCAGTACTTC. This sequence joins TRBV15 and TRBJ2-5; the D is unclear. Germline V gene lookup returns CDR1 LNHNV and CDR2 YYDKDF (reference sequence). CDR3 length: 15 amino acids. Trimming left V 4 bases short and J 4 bases short, with 16 bases between. The entire variable domain, with the rest obtained from reference TRBV15 and TRBJ2-5, is as follows: DAMVIQNPRYQVTQFGKPVTLSCSQTLNHNVMYWYQQKSSQAPKLLFHYYDKDFNNEADTPDNFQSRRPNTSFCFLDIRSPGLGDTAMYLCATSKLTTSGETQYFGPGTRLLVL.

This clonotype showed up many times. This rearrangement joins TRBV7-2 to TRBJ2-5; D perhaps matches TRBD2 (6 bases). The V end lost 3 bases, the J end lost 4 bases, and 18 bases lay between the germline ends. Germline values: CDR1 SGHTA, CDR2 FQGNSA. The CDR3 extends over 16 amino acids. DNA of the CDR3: TGTGCCAGCAGCTTTATGTTGGGGGGAGTAATAGAGACCCAGTACTTC. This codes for CASSFMLGGVIETQYF. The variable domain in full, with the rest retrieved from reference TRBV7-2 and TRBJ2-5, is GAGVSQSPSNKVTEKGKDVELRCDPISGHTALYWYRQSLGQGLEFLIYFQGNSAPDKSGLPSDRFSAERTGGSVSTLTIQRTQQEDSAVYLCASSFMLGGVIETQYFGPGTRLLVL.

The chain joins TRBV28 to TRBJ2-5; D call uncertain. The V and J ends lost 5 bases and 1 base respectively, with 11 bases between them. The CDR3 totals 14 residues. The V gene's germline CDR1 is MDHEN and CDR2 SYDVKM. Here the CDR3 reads CASSLRSIQETQYF. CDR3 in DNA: TGTGCCAGCAGTCTCAGATCGATCCAAGAGACCCAGTACTTC.